This T cell receptor beta chain derives from a study of CD8 T cells in Susac syndrome. While CD8+ and CD4+ T cells were isolated negatively, TEMRA cells were enriched by FACS. A quantity of about 0.45 to 1 ug RNA underwent reverse transcription using random hexamers. A multiplex approach, immunoSEQ multiplex PCR, amplified TCR beta CDR3 across 54 Vbeta and 13 Jbeta. TCRdb reprocessed the immunoSEQ multiplex PCR reads with MiXCR, giving one entry per CDR3 protein. The repertoire holds some 180,000 distinct CDR3 sequences, approximately 93% seen once, with approximately 0.1% in the top ten. This clonotype originated in a human donor in good health. The sample consisted of CD4+ T cells from PBMCs.

This CDR3 is CATLSGTAGNTIYF. The CDR3 region has the DNA TGTGCCACCCTGTCAGGGACAGCTGGAAACACCATATATTTT. The genes are TRBV6-5 and TRBJ1-3, with 7 bases fitting TRBD1. Germline values: CDR1 MNHEY, CDR2 SVGAGI. The CDR3 runs to 14 residues. J gave up 2 bases and V 10 bases, and 8 bases lay outside the gene matches.